These 14 T cell receptor beta chains originate from one sample sequenced in a study of CD8+ T cells in alopecia areata (dated by TCRdb to between 2017 and 2018). The time point label, as the study defines it: roughly 24 weeks on oral tofacitinib. Read against the paper, the sample's treatment or condition label means: oral pan-JAK inhibitor, 5-10 mg twice daily. Libraries were made using the immunoSEQ multiplex PCR assay. RNA was extracted from all samples and reverse transcribed into cDNA, which served as template for TCR sequencing. TCRdb limited this immuneACCESS table to in-frame rearrangements with V and J called. A share of clones is missing; checked studies link under half to unresolved V genes, and the rest is unexplained. The sample table contains approximately 280,000 clones; only one count was recorded for 58% of them. The leading ten clones occupy about 1.8% of the sample. Here the sequenced sample was CD4+ T cells sorted from blood, taken at week 24, from a patient treated with tofacitinib. The receptors stem from a human donor with alopecia areata.

This clone occurred a few times. The J gene is TRBJ2-5, the V gene TRBV14; the D gene is possibly TRBD1 (5 bases). CDR1 and CDR2 from the germline V gene are SGHDN and FVKESK. Trimming took off 1 base at V and 2 bases at J, with 14 bases between the two ends. This CDR3 spans 16 amino acids. The CDR3 here is CASSQGGFRAQETQYF. CDR3 coding DNA: TGTGCCAGCAGCCAAGGTGGTTTCAGGGCACAAGAGACCCAGTACTTC.

V is TRBV18 and J is TRBJ2-3, with D unclear. Trimming pared 2 bases from V and 4 bases from J, leaving 10 bases between. The CDR3 is 14 amino acids. Per the germline V gene, CDR1 is KGHSH and CDR2 is LQKENI. The CDR3 nucleotides read TGTGCCAGCTCACCAGTCAAGGGTGCAGATACGCAGTATTTT. It yields the protein CASSPVKGADTQYF. The full variable domain, in which reference TRBV18 and TRBJ2-3 provide the parts outside the CDR3, is NAGVMQNPRHLVRRRGQEARLRCSPMKGHSHVYWYRQLPEEGLKFMVYLQKENIIDESGMPKERFSAEFPKEGPSILRIQQVVRGDSAAYFCASSPVKGADTQYFGPGTRLTVL.

The chain combines TRBV27 with TRBJ2-7; D is perhaps TRBD2 (6 bases). The CDR3 is made up of 15 amino acids. V was trimmed by 2 bases and J by 0 bases, leaving 11 bases between them. Germline CDR1 and CDR2: MNHEY and SMNVEV (reference sequence). The CDR3 spells CASSLLAGSSYEQYF. CDR3 nucleotide sequence: TGTGCCAGCAGTTTACTGGCGGGGAGCTCCTACGAGCAGTACTTC.

This chain joins TRBV4-1 and TRBJ1-2; D not certain. Germline CDR1 reads MGHRA; CDR2 reads YSYEKL. V lost 2 bases to trimming and J lost 4 bases, with 20 bases between them. The CDR3 length is 17 residues. Here the CDR3 reads CASSQIWEPGGPYGYTF. In DNA, the CDR3 is TGCGCCAGCAGCCAAATCTGGGAGCCAGGAGGTCCCTATGGCTACACCTTC.

The chain uses TRBV25-1 and TRBJ2-5; D is perhaps TRBD1 or TRBD2 (5 bases each). This CDR3 comprises 13 residues. Germline V lookup: CDR1 MGHDK, CDR2 SYGVNS. Trimming took off 7 bases at V and 9 bases at J, with 18 bases between the two ends. The CDR3 is CASTASGWGSQYF. The CDR3 nucleotides are TGTGCCAGCACCGCCAGTGGTTGGGGGTCCCAGTACTTC.

This clone was seen only a few times. The chain carries TRBV4-1 and TRBJ2-7; D perhaps matches TRBD2 (6 bases). The CDR3 covers 12 residues. Trimming shortened V by 8 bases and J by 2 bases, and 10 bases separated the two germline ends. The V gene's germline CDR1 is MGHRA and CDR2 YSYEKL. The CDR3 sequence: CASGGITYEQYF. The CDR3 DNA sequence: TGCGCCAGCGGGGGGATTACCTACGAGCAGTACTTC.

The chain joins TRBV29-1 to TRBJ2-1; maybe TRBD1 (6 bases). V lost 0 bases to trimming and J lost 7 bases, with 13 bases between them. The germline CDR1 and CDR2 sequences are SQVTM and ANQGSEA. The CDR3 is 14 residues long. For the CDR3, the DNA is TGCAGCGTTGAAGATGGGGGAAGGGGGAATGAGCAGTTCTTC. It yields the protein CSVEDGGRGNEQFF.

V usage is TRBV7-9 and J usage is TRBJ1-2, with TRBD1 matching over 9 bases. Germline V gene lookup returns CDR1 SEHNR and CDR2 FQNEAQ (reference sequence). The CDR3 is made up of 14 amino acids. V was pared by 1 base and J by 6 bases, with 3 bases of the junction left unmatched. CDR3 sequence: CASSLVRDRDGYTF. CDR3 nucleotides: TGTGCCAGCAGCTTAGTTCGGGACAGGGATGGCTACACCTTC.

The rearrangement uses TRBV30 and TRBJ2-1; D is perhaps TRBD2 (5 bases). The CDR3 has 16 amino acids. The germline V gene has CDR1 GTSNPN and CDR2 SVGIG (reference sequence). V was clipped by 3 bases and J by 9 bases, with 24 bases between them. The CDR3 spells CAWRRAASTPAGEQFF. The DNA for the CDR3 is TGTGCCTGGAGGAGGGCAGCTTCCACCCCGGCGGGTGAGCAGTTCTTC.

The chain combines TRBV7-8 with TRBJ1-5; D is unclear. CDR3 length: 14 amino acids. Germline CDR1 and CDR2: SGHVS and FQNEAQ. Between the trimmed V and J ends, which lost 1 base and 5 bases, there was a span of 9 bases. CDR3 amino acids: CASSLGGGDQPQHF. The CDR3, as DNA: TGTGCCAGCAGCTTAGGGGGTGGGGATCAGCCCCAGCATTTT.

The J gene is TRBJ1-1, the V gene TRBV5-6, with D perhaps matching TRBD1 (6 bases). Germline V lookup: CDR1 SGHDT, CDR2 YYEEEE. The CDR3 totals 15 residues. Trimming stripped 4 bases from V and 0 bases from J, with 13 bases between. DNA for the CDR3: TGTGCCAGCAGCCAACAGGGTTCCATGAACACTGAAGCTTTCTTT. It yields the protein CASSQQGSMNTEAFF.

This chain connects TRBV2 to TRBJ1-1, with D unclear. Germline CDR1 and CDR2: SNHLY and FYNNEI. The V and J ends lost 7 bases and 2 bases respectively, with 14 bases between them. The CDR3 spans 14 residues. The CDR3 loop is CASTIYPGNTEAFF. CDR3 sequence (DNA): TGTGCCAGCACCATTTACCCAGGTAACACTGAAGCTTTCTTT.

The V and J genes are TRBV10-3 and TRBJ1-2; 7 bases agree with TRBD1. The CDR3 extends over 13 amino acids. CDR1 is ENHRY and CDR2 is SYGVKD in the germline V gene. V lost 6 bases, J lost 5 bases, and 6 bases stayed unmatched. As DNA, the CDR3 is TGTGCCATCAGCCCCGGGACAGAATATGGCTACACCTTC. Translated, it gives CAISPGTEYGYTF.

The CDR3 nucleotides are TGCGCCAGCAGCTTGAAGTTTGGTCAGCCCCAGCATTTT. Its translation: CASSLKFGQPQHF. This chain links TRBV5-1 with TRBJ1-5; D unresolved. This CDR3 contains 13 residues. CDR1 SGHRS and CDR2 YFSETQ come from the germline V gene. Between the trimmed V and J ends, which lost 1 base and 6 bases, there was a span of 8 bases.